Shown below are 26 T cell receptor beta chains from a single sample sequenced in a study of blood T cell repertoires in COVID-19. Measured with immunoSEQ multiplex PCR; TCRdb has only the in-frame clones, and not every one. The sample lists some 450,000 clones; roughly 88% were seen once. The sequenced sample was peripheral blood. The receptors come from a woman aged 50 to 65 with COVID-19, enrolled during active disease.

This rearrangement joins TRBV10-3 to TRBJ1-6; D remains ambiguous. V lost 0 bases, J lost 11 bases, and 11 bases lay in between. Germline CDR1 ENHRY, CDR2 SYGVKD. This CDR3 comprises 14 residues. The chain's CDR3 is CAISESGRWPPLHF. The CDR3 DNA follows: TGTGCCATCAGTGAGTCGGGCAGGTGGCCACCCCTCCACTTT.

V and J are TRBV12-3 or TRBV12-4 and TRBJ1-1, with D unclear. The length of the CDR3 is 13 residues. V was cut by 10 bases and J by 4 bases, with 16 bases left in between. This chain's CDR3 is CATRFDIGTEAFF. CDR3 nucleotides: TGTGCCACCAGGTTTGATATCGGCACTGAAGCTTTCTTT.

The gene calls are TRBV5-1 and TRBJ2-2; tentative D call: TRBD1 (6 bases). The CDR3 loop spans 14 amino acids. Trimming shortened V by 5 bases and J by 4 bases, and 12 bases separated the two germline ends. Germline V gives CDR1 SGHRS, CDR2 YFSETQ. The CDR3 loop is CASRRDITTGELFF. The CDR3 DNA is TGCGCCAGCAGAAGGGACATCACCACCGGGGAGCTGTTTTTT.

The chain joins TRBV2 to TRBJ2-4, with D perhaps TRBD2 (6 bases). V lost 3 bases, J lost 7 bases, and 13 bases lay in between. CDR1 SNHLY and CDR2 FYNNEI come from the germline V gene. This CDR3 comprises 14 residues. This CDR3 is CASSEIGGFNIQYF. For the CDR3, the DNA is TGTGCCAGCAGTGAGATCGGGGGTTTCAACATTCAGTACTTC.

The chain is built from TRBV25-1 and TRBJ2-2; a weak D match, TRBD1 (6 bases). Trimming cost V 5 bases and J 1 base, with 8 bases left between them. The CDR3 is 14 amino acids. Germline CDR1 reads MGHDK; CDR2 reads SYGVNS. DNA of the CDR3: TGTGCCAGCAGTCTGACAGGGAACACCGGGGAGCTGTTTTTT. Translating gives CASSLTGNTGELFF.

The chain couples TRBV5-1 to TRBJ2-1, with 12 nucleotides matching TRBD1. CDR3 length: 18 residues. Trimming at V came to 7 bases and at J to 0 bases, leaving 11 bases not matched to a gene. CDR1 and CDR2 from the germline V gene are SGHRS and YFSETQ. CDR3 loop: CASSGQGAFFSSYNEQFF. The CDR3 DNA is TGCGCCAGCTCGGGACAGGGGGCTTTCTTTAGCTCCTACAATGAGCAGTTCTTC.

V is TRBV3-1 (or the pseudogene TRBV3-2) and J is TRBJ2-1, with D possibly matching TRBD2 (6 bases). In germline, CDR1 is LGHDT, CDR2 YNNKEL (reference sequence). The ends were cut back, 0 bases at V and 8 bases at J, with 11 bases in the middle. The CDR3 is made up of 14 amino acids. The CDR3 here is CASSQDPGVDEQFF. CDR3 nucleotides: TGTGCCAGCAGCCAAGATCCGGGGGTTGATGAGCAGTTCTTC.

Written as DNA, the CDR3 is TGTGCCAGCAGCCCCTCACAGTACACTGAAGCTTTCTTT. It encodes CASSPSQYTEAFF. The chain employs TRBV3-1 (or the pseudogene TRBV3-2) and TRBJ1-1; no firm D call. In germline, CDR1 is LGHDT, CDR2 YNNKEL (reference sequence). V was clipped by 4 bases and J by 3 bases, with 9 bases between them. CDR3 length equals 13 residues.

This chain connects TRBV30 to TRBJ1-4, with 7 bases that match TRBD1. Germline CDR1 GTSNPN, CDR2 SVGIG (reference sequence). This CDR3 contains 14 residues. The ends lost 0 bases at V and 7 bases at J; junction bases unmatched: 5. The CDR3: CAWSVQGFGEKLFF. The CDR3 region has the DNA TGTGCCTGGAGTGTACAGGGGTTTGGTGAAAAACTGTTTTTT.

The rearrangement links TRBV7-9 to TRBJ1-3, with TRBD1 matching over 9 bases. The CDR3 sequence is 15 residues long. V lost 8 bases to trimming and J lost 1 base; unmatched junction nucleotides: 6. The germline V gene encodes CDR1 SEHNR and CDR2 FQNEAQ (reference sequence). In DNA, the CDR3 is TGTGCCAGCCGGGACAGGGAGCGTTCTGGAAACACCATATATTTT. It codes for CASRDRERSGNTIYF.

This chain links TRBV19 with TRBJ2-3; 8 bases are shared with TRBD2. J lost 6 bases, V lost 1 base, and 3 bases had no gene match. The germline V gene encodes CDR1 LNHDA and CDR2 SQIVND (reference sequence). CDR3 size: 14 residues. The CDR3 loop is CASSIGGGLDTQYF. DNA of the CDR3: TGTGCCAGTAGTATAGGCGGGGGGCTTGATACGCAGTATTTT.

This clone was seen a few times. The rearrangement joins TRBV7-2 to TRBJ2-3, with D possibly being TRBD2 (5 bases). The V and J ends lost 5 bases and 6 bases respectively, with 9 bases between them. The germline V gene has CDR1 SGHTA and CDR2 FQGNSA. The CDR3 sequence is 12 residues long. CDR3 sequence (DNA): TGTGCCAGCAGCGCCCAGCGGGATACGCAGTATTTT. Amino acid sequence: CASSAQRDTQYF.

The rearrangement uses TRBV11-3 and TRBJ2-1; TRBD1 might be the D (7 bases). The V and J ends lost 5 bases and 8 bases respectively, with 10 bases between them. The germline V gene encodes CDR1 SGHNT and CDR2 YENEEA. The CDR3 spans 12 residues. CDR3 nucleotides: TGTGCCAGCAGCGGAGGGGGCGATGAGCAGTTCTTC. Translating it yields CASSGGGDEQFF.

The V gene is TRBV15, the J gene TRBJ2-1; a weak D match, TRBD2 (6 bases). Trimming pared 1 base from V and 6 bases from J, leaving 10 bases between. The length of the CDR3 is 14 residues. Germline CDR1 reads LNHNV; CDR2 reads YYDKDF (reference sequence). The CDR3 spells CATSRGGDLNEQFF. CDR3 DNA sequence: TGTGCCACCAGCAGAGGCGGGGACCTCAATGAGCAGTTCTTC.

This chain connects TRBV3-1 (or the pseudogene TRBV3-2) to TRBJ1-1; 7 bases map to TRBD1. The germline CDR1 and CDR2 sequences are LGHDT and YNNKEL (reference sequence). This CDR3 contains 13 residues. With 9 bases clipped from V and 7 bases from J, the junction kept 11 bases outside the gene matches. CDR3 in amino acids: CASTNRGIVEAFF. The DNA for the CDR3 is TGTGCCAGTACCAACAGGGGTATAGTTGAAGCTTTCTTT.

The chain recombines TRBV5-1 with TRBJ2-1; tentatively, D is TRBD2 (7 bases). Germline CDR1 is SGHRS and CDR2 is YFSETQ. CDR3 length equals 17 residues. V was cut by 0 bases and J by 0 bases, with 13 bases left in between. The CDR3 nucleotides read TGCGCCAGCAGCTTGGCCTTGGGAGGGGGCTCCTACAATGAGCAGTTCTTC. This codes for CASSLALGGGSYNEQFF.

This clone came up a few times. This chain connects TRBV24-1 to TRBJ2-1; perhaps TRBD1 as D (6 bases). The V gene's germline CDR1 is KGHDR and CDR2 SFDVKD. The CDR3 has 16 residues. The V and J ends lost 3 bases and 9 bases respectively, with 20 bases between them. The DNA for the CDR3 is TGTGCCACCAGTGATCCTACAGGGTTGGCTTTTAGTGAGCAGTTCTTC. The encoded protein is CATSDPTGLAFSEQFF.

The J gene is TRBJ2-7, the V gene TRBV4-1; D is perhaps TRBD2 (6 bases). The germline gives CDR1 MGHRA, CDR2 YSYEKL. V was cut by 4 bases and J by 5 bases, with 12 bases left in between. This CDR3 has 13 residues. The CDR3: CASSLGSGDEQYF. Here the CDR3 DNA reads TGCGCCAGCAGCCTTGGATCGGGGGACGAGCAGTACTTC.

The gene calls are TRBV5-5 and TRBJ1-2; the match to TRBD1 covers 9 bases. The V segment lost 4 bases and the J segment 7 bases; nucleotides outside the gene matches: 11. This CDR3 is 15 amino acids long. Germline CDR1 is SGHKS and CDR2 is YYEKEE (reference sequence). This CDR3 is CASSQSPGQGLGYTF. The DNA of the CDR3 is TGTGCCAGCAGCCAATCCCCGGGACAGGGTCTTGGCTACACCTTC.

The J gene is TRBJ1-1, the V gene TRBV3-1 (or the pseudogene TRBV3-2); TRBD1 is a possible D gene (6 bases). V shed 6 bases and J shed 0 bases, with 17 bases lying between them. This CDR3 contains 16 residues. Germline V gene data show CDR1 as LGHDT and CDR2 as YNNKEL (reference sequence). CDR3 nucleotide sequence: TGTGCCAGCAGTCGACAGGAAGGGGGTCTGAACACTGAAGCTTTCTTT. Its protein product is CASSRQEGGLNTEAFF.

A few counts support this clone. V usage is TRBV10-3 and J usage is TRBJ1-5; 9 nucleotides line up with TRBD1. Germline CDR1 reads ENHRY; CDR2 reads SYGVKD. The CDR3 runs to 17 residues. V shed 3 bases and J 0 bases; nucleotides not matched to a gene: 6. The CDR3 DNA is TGTGCCATCAGTGAAGGGACAGGGTCGGGTAGCAATCAGCCCCAGCATTTT. Residues: CAISEGTGSGSNQPQHF.

The genes are TRBV2 and TRBJ2-7, with D possibly TRBD1 on 6 matching bases. The CDR3 sequence is 12 residues long. Germline values: CDR1 SNHLY, CDR2 FYNNEI. V was trimmed by 10 bases and J by 3 bases, leaving 13 bases between them. CDR3 nucleotide sequence: TGTGCCAATCAGGGGACCCACTACGAGCAGTACTTC. Protein: CANQGTHYEQYF.

J is TRBJ1-6 and V is TRBV11-1; 10 bases align to TRBD1. The CDR3 sequence is 15 residues long. V gave up 5 bases and J gave up 8 bases; unmatched junction bases: 6. Germline V CDR1 and CDR2: SGHAT, FQDESV (reference sequence). The CDR3 sequence: CASSTRGTGDSPLHF. The CDR3 DNA sequence: TGTGCCAGCAGCACCCGGGGGACAGGGGATTCACCCCTCCACTTT.

The chain employs TRBV13 and TRBJ1-5; TRBD1 matches at 9 bases. V gave up 5 bases and J gave up 6 bases; unmatched junction bases: 8. The length of the CDR3 is 15 residues. Germline V CDR1 and CDR2: PRHDT, FYEKMQ (reference sequence). The CDR3 here is CASSTRDREGQPQHF. The CDR3, as DNA: TGTGCCAGCAGCACGAGGGACAGGGAGGGTCAGCCCCAGCATTTT.

The V gene is TRBV27, the J gene TRBJ2-1; 7 bases fit TRBD1. The V and J ends lost 5 bases and 10 bases, in that order; junction bases with no gene match: 14. Germline V gene data show CDR1 as MNHEY and CDR2 as SMNVEV (reference sequence). This CDR3 is 15 amino acids long. In DNA, the CDR3 is TGTGCCAGCAGTCCCCCGGGACAGAGGGTAGGGGAGCAGTTCTTC. Its protein product is CASSPPGQRVGEQFF.

V gene TRBV10-1 combines with J gene TRBJ2-2; D is unresolved. The CDR3 is made up of 15 amino acids. The V gene lost 3 bases and the J gene lost 0 bases, with 8 bases spanning the gap. Germline loops: CDR1 WNHNN, CDR2 SYGVQD (reference sequence). The CDR3 coding sequence is TGCGCCAGCAGTGACCGGAGCGCGAACACCGGGGAGCTGTTTTTT. Its translation is CASSDRSANTGELFF.